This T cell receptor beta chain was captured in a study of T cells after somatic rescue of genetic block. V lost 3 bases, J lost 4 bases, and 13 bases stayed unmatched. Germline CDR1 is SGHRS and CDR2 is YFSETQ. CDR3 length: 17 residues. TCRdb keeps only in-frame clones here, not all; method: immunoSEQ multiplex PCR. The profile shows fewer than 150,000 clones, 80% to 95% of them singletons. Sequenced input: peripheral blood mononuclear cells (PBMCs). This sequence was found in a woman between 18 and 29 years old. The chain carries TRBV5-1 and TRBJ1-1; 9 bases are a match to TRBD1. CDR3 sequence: CASSSGWTGDYGTEAFF. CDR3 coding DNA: TGCGCCAGCAGCTCAGGCTGGACAGGGGATTACGGCACTGAAGCTTTCTTT.